The source of this T cell receptor (beta chain) is a study of blood T cell repertoires in COVID-19. Profiling relied on immunoSEQ multiplex PCR, and the TCRdb table lists in-frame clones only, not all of them. The sample lists approximately 250,000 clones, approximately 80% occurring once. CDR3 length: 12 amino acids. Deletions cut 3 bases from V and 8 bases from J, with 7 bases between. Material: peripheral blood. The chain couples TRBV12-3 or TRBV12-4 to TRBJ2-2; perhaps TRBD1 as D (6 bases). The receptor was isolated from a woman in her fifties or sixties with acute or convalescent COVID-19. DNA of the CDR3: TGTGCCAGCAGTTTGGACAGTGGGGAGCTGTTTTTT. As protein: CASSLDSGELFF.